The entry below describes one TCR beta chain. Which antigen it targets is not known. It has no much larger one-base neighbor in the sample; base qualities were not kept. The data originate from a study of blood T cell repertoires in COVID-19 (TCRdb year 2020). About the full investigation: Collaborator samples came from the United States, Italy and Spain and covered acute and convalescent phases of COVID-19. The material from the prospective study consisted of cDNA or gDNA derived from T cells, B-cell-depleted T cells, or PBMCs. Samples came from the ongoing ImmuneRACE study (first 160 participants) plus 1,254 subjects from 6 global collaborators. Sample metadata almost always included a de-identified subject ID, COVID-19 status, age in years and sex. HLA class I and class II types, where available, came from metadata supplied by the sample provider rather than from assay-based typing. The repertoires were made available in a free public database intended to serve as a resource for research on the immune response to SARS-CoV-2. Deeply sampled blood TCRbeta repertoires from subjects exposed to, actively infected with, or recovered from COVID-19 were included in the dataset. Overall study results and their limits: The quantity of clinical and demographic metadata differed by source and by participant and was supplied without curation.

TCRbeta CDR3 regions were amplified from genomic DNA by means of the immunoSEQ Assay, a bias-controlled multiplex PCR. On the authors' methods: Within the assay, amplification of reference gene primers was used to estimate how many nucleated cells each sample contained. To quantify the absolute abundance of each unique TCRbeta CDR3 rearrangement, sequence reads were collapsed and filtered. For each sample, productive Simpson clonality was calculated by taking the square root of Simpson's diversity index across productive rearrangements. As stored in TCRdb, this immuneACCESS dataset retains in-frame rearrangements with V and J assigned. A fraction of the clones does not appear; measured against another copy, unresolved V genes explain less than half of the discrepancy, and the remainder lacks a known reason. That table gives V, J and clone size, and the DNA gave D and trimming. The sample table records around 260,000 clones; approximately 92% of these occur just once. Approximately 2.6% of the sample is taken by the ten largest.

At one collaborating source in Seattle, patients were enrolled during active infection and were followed longitudinally through the course of disease. The collaborating institutions used their own protocols to collect whole blood in K2EDTA tubes. For TCRbeta analysis, collaborators shipped samples as frozen whole blood, isolated PBMCs, or DNA extracted from either of those sample types. At the junction V is shortened by 0 bases and J by 3 bases, with 13 bases in between. Sequences SGDLS (CDR1) and YYNGEE (CDR2) are obtained from the germline V gene. The CDR3 sequence holds 15 residues, the cysteine and phenylalanine included. Here the CDR3 DNA is all that survives: 45 bases in frame from base 1.

This TCR was sampled from a person aged 18-29 years with COVID-19, enrolled during active disease. The sample taken for sequencing was peripheral blood. The chain links TRBV9 with TRBJ2-7, and possibly TRBD1, on 5 matching bases. Here is the DNA: TGTGCCAGCAGCGTAGAGGCAGGGTCATTCTACGAGCAGTACTTC. It encodes CASSVEAGSFYEQYF.